This T cell receptor beta chain came from a study of CD8 T cells in ankylosing spondylitis. General study points: About 8 highly homologous variants made up a TCR beta motif, and this motif appeared characteristic of ankylosing spondylitis blood. Disease-linked clones were CD8+ and relatively rare in peripheral blood.

This CDR3 has 15 amino acids. V shed 3 bases and J 10 bases; nucleotides not matched to a gene: 9. Per the germline V gene, CDR1 is MNHNS and CDR2 is SASEGT. This clonotype occurred a few times. Its antigen is undetermined. As the method for making TCR beta libraries, quantitative 5'-RACE with molecular barcodes was used. TCRdb reanalysed the 5' RACE reads using MiXCR and keeps one entry per CDR3 protein. The profile shows hundreds of thousands of distinct CDR3 sequences, roughly 27% of them singletons. V gene TRBV6-1 combines with J gene TRBJ2-1; TRBD1 aligns across 10 bases. The sequence was collected from a male donor with ankylosing spondylitis. Sequenced sample: blood, either unsorted or a sorted T cell fraction (not recorded which). CDR3 bases: TGTGCCAGCAGTGATCTGACAGGGGGCCCCTGGGAGCAGTTCTTC. Its protein product is CASSDLTGGPWEQFF.